This T cell receptor beta chain was retrieved from a study of CD8 T cells in ankylosing spondylitis. Turning to this clonotype: Its antigen is not known.

Quantitative 5'-RACE with molecular barcodes produced the TCR beta libraries. TCRdb recomputed calls from the 5' RACE reads with MiXCR, one row per CDR3 protein. The sample has 750,000 to 850,000 distinct CDR3 sequences, roughly 10% seen once. Study-level results: There was a TCR beta motif, made of 7 or 8 highly homologous variants, that appeared characteristic of ankylosing spondylitis blood.

The CDR3 consists of 13 residues. Germline V lookup: CDR1 MNHEY, CDR2 SVGAGI. V was clipped by 7 bases and J by 3 bases, with 12 bases between them. V usage is TRBV6-5 and J usage is TRBJ1-1; D call uncertain. The sequenced sample consisted of blood, either unsorted or a sorted T cell fraction (not recorded which). This TCR came from a male donor with ankylosing spondylitis. CDR3 DNA: TGTGCCAGCACGTTGGGATGGGACACTGAAGCTTTCTTT. This gives the protein CASTLGWDTEAFF.